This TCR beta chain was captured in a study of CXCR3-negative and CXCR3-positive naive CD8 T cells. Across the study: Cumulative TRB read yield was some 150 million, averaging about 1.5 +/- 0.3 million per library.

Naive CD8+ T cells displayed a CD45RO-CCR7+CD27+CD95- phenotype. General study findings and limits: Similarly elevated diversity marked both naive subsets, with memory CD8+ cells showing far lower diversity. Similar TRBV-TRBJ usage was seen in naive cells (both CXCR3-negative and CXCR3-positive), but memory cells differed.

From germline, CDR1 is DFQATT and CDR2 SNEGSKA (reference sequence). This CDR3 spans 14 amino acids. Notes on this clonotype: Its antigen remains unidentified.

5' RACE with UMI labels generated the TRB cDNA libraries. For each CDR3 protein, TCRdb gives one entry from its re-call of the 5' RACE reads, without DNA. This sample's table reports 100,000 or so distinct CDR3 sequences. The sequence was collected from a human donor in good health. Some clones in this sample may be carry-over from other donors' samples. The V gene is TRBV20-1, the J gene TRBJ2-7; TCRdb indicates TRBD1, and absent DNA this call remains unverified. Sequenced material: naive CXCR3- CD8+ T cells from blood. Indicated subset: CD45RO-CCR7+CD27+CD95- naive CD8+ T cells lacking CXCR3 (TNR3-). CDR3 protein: CSAKDRDRAYEQYF.